This entry lists 13 T cell receptor beta chains sequenced from one sample in a study of metastatic and nonmetastatic thyroid tumors. TCRdb recomputed clones from the PCR reads via MiXCR. Of fewer than 40,000 clones listed, 16% are singletons. Not a single patient had been given any form of treatment at any point before undergoing thyroid surgery. Sequenced sample: blood. These receptors were collected from a female donor with papillary thyroid cancer or a benign thyroid nodule (not recorded which). Some clones in this sample may be carry-over from other donors' samples.

CDR3 in DNA: TGTGCCAGCTCACCACGTCTAAGCGTGGGGGCCGGAGAGCAGTACTTC. It translates to CASSPRLSVGAGEQYF. The rearrangement links TRBV18 to TRBJ2-7, with D possibly TRBD1 on 6 matching bases. V dropped 1 base and J dropped 7 bases, with 20 bases sitting between them. In germline, CDR1 is KGHSH, CDR2 LQKENI. CDR3 size: 16 residues.

A single count supports this clone. V gene TRBV20-1 combines with J gene TRBJ1-2; 7 nucleotides align to TRBD1. V was clipped by 4 bases and J by 4 bases; unmatched bases: 6. Looked up from germline, CDR1 is DFQATT and CDR2 is SNEGSKA (reference sequence). The CDR3 length is 13 residues. CDR3: CSANQGVGYGYTF. The CDR3 nucleotides read TGCAGTGCTAACCAGGGGGTTGGCTATGGCTACACCTTC.

The rearrangement joins TRBV27 to TRBJ2-7, with D possibly matching TRBD1 (6 bases). V lost 0 bases to trimming and J lost 3 bases, with 9 bases between them. Per the germline V gene, CDR1 is MNHEY and CDR2 is SMNVEV (reference sequence). The length of the CDR3 is 14 residues. CDR3 sequence reads: CASSLSVTGYEQYF. The DNA for the CDR3 is TGTGCCAGCAGTTTATCAGTGACAGGCTACGAGCAGTACTTC.

This clone was detected ten times or more. The junction and the germline gene differ at one end; a read error may be behind it. V gene TRBV24-1 combines with J gene TRBJ2-1; no firm D call. The CDR3 is made up of 8 amino acids. Germline CDR1 is KGHDR and CDR2 is SFDVKD. This CDR3 is CATSDLQF. The CDR3 nucleotides read TGTGCCACCAGTGATTTACAATTC.

This clone was picked up a small number of times. The V call is TRBV6-5, the J call TRBJ1-6; D call uncertain. The CDR3 runs 16 residues. V lost 2 bases and J lost 5, with 13 bases in between. In germline, CDR1 is MNHEY, CDR2 SVGAGI. CDR3 region: CASSYRPAVDNSPLHF. Written as DNA, the CDR3 is TGTGCCAGCAGTTACCGTCCGGCAGTCGATAATTCACCCCTCCACTTT.

A remark on this clone: A read error may explain this, as a much larger clone is one base away. The sample carries other DNA sequences with the same CDR3. CDR3 sequence (DNA): TGTGCCAGCAGCTCTACTGACACAGATACGCAGTATTTT. Translated, it gives CASSSTDTDTQYF. The genes are TRBV7-3 and TRBJ2-3; D remains ambiguous. This CDR3 spans 13 amino acids. The V and J ends lost 4 bases and 2 bases respectively, with 7 bases between them. Germline CDR1 is SGHTA and CDR2 is FQGTGA. Looking up the rest from reference TRBV7-3 and TRBJ2-3 gives the full variable domain: GAGVSQTPSNKVTEKGKYVELRCDPISGHTALYWYRQSLGQGPEFLIYFQGTGAADDSGLPNDRFFAVRPEGSVSTLKIQRTERGDSAVYLCASSSTDTDTQYFGPGTRLTVL.

This clone appeared many times. This rearrangement joins TRBV20-1 to TRBJ2-7; 9 bases align to TRBD2. In germline, CDR1 is DFQATT, CDR2 SNEGSKA (reference sequence). The CDR3 totals 13 residues. J was trimmed by 2 bases and V by 1 base; bases with no gene match: 0. The chain's CDR3 is CSARVAGAYEQYF. The CDR3 bases are TGCAGTGCTAGAGTAGCGGGAGCCTACGAGCAGTACTTC.

This clone was observed a few times. A read error may produce the germline difference seen at one junction end. The rearrangement joins TRBV12-3 or TRBV12-4 to TRBJ2-1; D remains unclear. The CDR3 runs to 12 residues. CDR3 protein: CASRSLSNEHFF. For the CDR3, the DNA is TGTGCCAGCAGGTCTCTTAGCAATGAGCATTTCTTC.

This clone was detected only a few times. The chain joins TRBV28 to TRBJ2-7; tentatively, D is TRBD1 (6 bases). Germline lookup yields CDR1 MDHEN and CDR2 SYDVKM. This CDR3 contains 14 residues. V lost 7 bases and J 4 bases, leaving 17 bases between the germline ends. The CDR3 DNA reads TGTGCCAGCATCCCAACCGGTACAGGGTACGAGCAGTACTTC. Translating it yields CASIPTGTGYEQYF.

This clone was recorded at least ten times. V and J are TRBV28 and TRBJ1-2; 8 positions match TRBD1. V lost 3 bases to trimming and J lost 2 bases; unmatched junction nucleotides: 5. The CDR3 loop spans 15 amino acids. The germline V gene encodes CDR1 MDHEN and CDR2 SYDVKM. CDR3 region: CASSFPGQGNYGYTF. The CDR3 DNA reads TGTGCCAGCAGTTTCCCCGGACAGGGCAACTATGGCTACACCTTC.

This clone appeared many times. This chain connects TRBV20-1 to TRBJ2-5; TRBD2 might be the D (5 bases). The V and J ends lost 6 bases and 2 bases respectively, with 13 bases between them. Germline V gene data show CDR1 as DFQATT and CDR2 as SNEGSKA (reference sequence). The CDR3 runs to 13 residues. The CDR3 coding sequence is TGCAGTGCCAGGAGCGGTTCTCAAGAGACCCAGTACTTC. This encodes CSARSGSQETQYF.

By proportion, this clone is medium-sized. The chain links TRBV6-2 or TRBV6-3 to TRBJ1-6; TRBD1 aligns across 10 bases. The CDR3 sequence is 17 residues long. Germline values: CDR1 MNHEY, CDR2 SVGEGT. Trimming took 6 bases from V and 5 from J; bases not matched to a gene: 10. In DNA, the CDR3 is TGTGCCAGCAGGTCGGACAGGGGGAAGATGGATAATTCACCCCTCCACTTT. Residues: CASRSDRGKMDNSPLHF.

The count of this clone is one. This may stem from a read error, because a much larger clone lies one nucleotide away. The chain carries TRBV7-9 and TRBJ2-2; D gene unclear. The V gene's germline CDR1 is SEHNR and CDR2 FQNEAQ (reference sequence). CDR3 size: 13 residues. CDR3 sequence: CAISLVGSGELFF. The CDR3 coding sequence is TGTGCCATCAGCTTAGTAGGGTCCGGGGAGCTGTTTTTT.